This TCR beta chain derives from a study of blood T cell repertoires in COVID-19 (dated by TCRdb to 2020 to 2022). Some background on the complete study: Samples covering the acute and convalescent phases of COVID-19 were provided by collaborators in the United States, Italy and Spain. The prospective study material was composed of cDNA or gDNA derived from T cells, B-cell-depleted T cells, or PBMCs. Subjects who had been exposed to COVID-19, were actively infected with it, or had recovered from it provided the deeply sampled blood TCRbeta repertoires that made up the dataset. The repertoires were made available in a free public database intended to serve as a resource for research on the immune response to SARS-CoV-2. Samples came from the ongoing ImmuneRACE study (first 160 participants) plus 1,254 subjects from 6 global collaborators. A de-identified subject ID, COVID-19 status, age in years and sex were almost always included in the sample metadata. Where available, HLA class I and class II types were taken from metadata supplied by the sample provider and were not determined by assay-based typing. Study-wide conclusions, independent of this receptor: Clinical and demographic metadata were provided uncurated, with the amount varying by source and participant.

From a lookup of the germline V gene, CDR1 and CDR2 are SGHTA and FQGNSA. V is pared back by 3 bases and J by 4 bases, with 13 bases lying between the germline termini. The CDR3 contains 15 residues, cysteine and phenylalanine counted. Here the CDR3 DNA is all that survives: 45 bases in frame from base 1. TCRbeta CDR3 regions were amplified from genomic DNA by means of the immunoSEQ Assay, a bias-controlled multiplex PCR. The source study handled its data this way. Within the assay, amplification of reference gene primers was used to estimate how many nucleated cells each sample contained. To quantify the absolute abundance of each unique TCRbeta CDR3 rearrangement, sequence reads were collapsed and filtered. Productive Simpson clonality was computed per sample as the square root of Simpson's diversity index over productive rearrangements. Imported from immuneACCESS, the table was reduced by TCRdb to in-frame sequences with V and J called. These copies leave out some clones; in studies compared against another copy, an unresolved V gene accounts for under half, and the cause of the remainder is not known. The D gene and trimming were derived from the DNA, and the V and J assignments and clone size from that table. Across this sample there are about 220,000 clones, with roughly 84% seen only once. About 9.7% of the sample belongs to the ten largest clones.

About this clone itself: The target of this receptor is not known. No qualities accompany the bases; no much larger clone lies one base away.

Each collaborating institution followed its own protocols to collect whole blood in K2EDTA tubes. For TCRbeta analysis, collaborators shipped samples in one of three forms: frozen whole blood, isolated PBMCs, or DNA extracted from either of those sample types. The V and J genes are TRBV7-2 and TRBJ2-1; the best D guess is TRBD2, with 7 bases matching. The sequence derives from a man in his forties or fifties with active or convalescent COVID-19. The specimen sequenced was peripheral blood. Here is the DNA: TGTGCCAGCAGCTTTTACGGGGGGCCTTACAATGAGCAGTTCTTC. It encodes CASSFYGGPYNEQFF.